The 20 T cell receptor beta chains reported below all come from one sample, sequenced in a study of CD8 T cells in ankylosing spondylitis (TCRdb year 2017). The study at large found these results: Blood from ankylosing spondylitis patients appeared to be characterized by a TCR beta motif made up of several highly homologous amino acid variants.

The library relied on 5' RACE. Reads for this sample came from an Illumina HiSeq 2500. In-frame beta chains were kept once TCRdb had trimmed the public reads at Q25 with fastp and called clones with MiXCR. Entries are consolidated by CDR3 protein sequence, retaining the most common genes and DNA. This sample is represented by approximately 500,000 distinct CDR3 sequences; roughly an eighth of them were singletons. Under 7.5% of the sample lies in the top ten. For these TCRs, the target antigens are not known. The sample taken for sequencing was blood, either unsorted or a sorted T cell fraction (not recorded which). The receptors derive from a male donor with ankylosing spondylitis.

The V gene is TRBV30, the J gene TRBJ2-2; tentatively, D is TRBD1 (5 bases). This CDR3 contains 13 residues. The V gene lost 5 bases and the J gene lost 0 bases, with 7 bases spanning the gap. The germline V gene has CDR1 GTSNPN and CDR2 SVGIG (reference sequence). The CDR3 region is CAWRRANTGELFF. The CDR3 DNA is TGTGCCTGGCGCAGGGCGAACACCGGGGAGCTGTTTTTT.

This chain connects TRBV7-8 to TRBJ1-2; D gene uncertain. The CDR3 runs 13 residues. Germline V gene sequence: CDR1 SGHVS, CDR2 FQNEAQ. Trimming stripped 6 bases from V and 1 base from J, with 9 bases between. In nucleotides, the CDR3 is TGTGCCAGCAGGGTAGATCATAACTATGGCTACACCTTC. This translates into CASRVDHNYGYTF. Full variable domain (missing parts from reference TRBV7-8 and TRBJ1-2): GAGVSQSPRYKVAKRGQDVALRCDPISGHVSLFWYQQALGQGPEFLTYFQNEAQLDKSGLPSDRFFAERPEGSVSTLKIQRTQQEDSAVYLCASRVDHNYGYTFGSGTRLTVV.

The rearrangement links TRBV6-1 to TRBJ1-1; perhaps TRBD1 as D (5 bases). V lost 8 bases and J lost 8, with 18 bases in between. The length of the CDR3 is 13 residues. CDR1 MNHNS and CDR2 SASEGT come from the germline V gene. CDR3 coding DNA: TGTGCCAGCGCCGAGGGTCCGGGGCTCGAAGCTTTCTTT. Its protein product is CASAEGPGLEAFF.

This clonotype was observed many times. The junction and the germline gene differ at one end; a read error may be behind it. The V gene is TRBV2, the J gene TRBJ2-7; D is unresolved. In germline, CDR1 is SNHLY, CDR2 FYNNEI. This CDR3 has 11 amino acids. CDR3 protein: CASSEVYEQYF. The CDR3 DNA reads TGTGCCAGCAGCGAAGTCTACGAGCAGTACTTC.

This clonotype was observed a few times. J is TRBJ2-1 and V is TRBV25-1, with unresolved D. Trimming pared 5 bases from V and 8 bases from J, leaving 13 bases between. CDR1 is MGHDK, CDR2 SYGVNS, per germline. The CDR3 sequence is 13 residues long. CDR3 nucleotide sequence: TGTGCCAGCAGTCCTCGCTACCGGGATGAGCAGTTCTTC. Translation: CASSPRYRDEQFF.

The V call is TRBV28, the J call TRBJ2-7, with 9 bases fitting TRBD2. The CDR3 has 13 residues. The V gene's germline CDR1 is MDHEN and CDR2 SYDVKM. V gave up 6 bases and J gave up 4 bases; unmatched junction bases: 4. The CDR3 is CASRPSGKYEQYV. DNA of the CDR3: TGTGCCAGCAGACCTAGCGGGAAATACGAGCAGTACGTC.

This clonotype occurred many times. The V call is TRBV20-1, the J call TRBJ2-7; the D gene could be TRBD1 or TRBD2 (5 bases each). CDR3 length: 13 residues. Germline V gene lookup returns CDR1 DFQATT and CDR2 SNEGSKA (reference sequence). V was trimmed by 5 bases and J by 4 bases, leaving 15 bases between them. Here the CDR3 DNA reads TGCAGTGCTGGGACCATTGCCTATTACGAGCAGTACTTC. This encodes CSAGTIAYYEQYF.

In its sample, this clonotype was seen a few times. The DNA for the CDR3 is TGTGCCAGCAGCCAAAACTACAATGAGCAGTTCTTC. It codes for CASSQNYNEQFF. The rearrangement joins TRBV4-2 to TRBJ2-1; no clear D gene. Germline CDR1 is LGHNA and CDR2 is YNFKEQ. The CDR3 is made up of 12 amino acids. V was pared by 2 bases and J by 3 bases, with 2 bases between.

The chain recombines TRBV18 with TRBJ2-5; the D gene is possibly TRBD1 (7 bases). Trimming shortened V by 3 bases and J by 5 bases, and 13 bases separated the two germline ends. This CDR3 has 14 residues. Germline CDR1 reads KGHSH; CDR2 reads LQKENI. The DNA of the CDR3 is TGTGCCAGCTCACCTACGACAGGGAGGGAGACCCAGTACTTC. Translating gives CASSPTTGRETQYF.

The chain combines TRBV9 with TRBJ1-5; unclear D gene. Germline CDR1 SGDLS, CDR2 YYNGEE. V lost 4 bases and J 0 bases, leaving 8 bases between the germline ends. The CDR3 is 14 residues long. The CDR3 DNA follows: TGTGCCAGCAGCCCACAGCATAGCAATCAGCCCCAGCATTTT. This gives the protein CASSPQHSNQPQHF. Full variable domain (remainder filled in from reference TRBV9 and TRBJ1-5): DSGVTQTPKHLITATGQRVTLRCSPRSGDLSVYWYQQSLDQGLQFLIQYYNGEERAKGNILERFSAQQFPDLHSELNLSSLELGDSALYFCASSPQHSNQPQHFGDGTRLSIL.

This clonotype showed up many times. The chain joins TRBV4-2 to TRBJ2-7; TRBD2 is a possible D gene (6 bases). The germline V gene has CDR1 LGHNA and CDR2 YNFKEQ. The CDR3 extends over 15 amino acids. V lost 0 bases to trimming and J lost 2 bases, with 11 bases between them. The CDR3 DNA reads TGTGCCAGCAGCCAAGATATGCGGGACCCCTACGAGCAGTACTTC. Its protein is CASSQDMRDPYEQYF.

This clonotype occurred a few times. The V gene is TRBV7-6, the J gene TRBJ2-1; 11 bases align to TRBD2. V shed 4 bases and J 5 bases; nucleotides not matched to a gene: 7. Per germline, CDR1 SGHVS and CDR2 FNYEAQ. This CDR3 region has 16 residues. CDR3: CASSSLSGRDDNEQFF. The DNA of the CDR3 is TGTGCCAGCAGCTCCCTTAGCGGGAGGGACGACAATGAGCAGTTCTTC.

This clonotype showed up many times. The chain is built from TRBV12-3 or TRBV12-4 and TRBJ2-1; TRBD1 agrees at 8 bases. The V segment lost 2 bases and the J segment 6 bases; nucleotides outside the gene matches: 3. This CDR3 contains 14 residues. DNA of the CDR3: TGTGCCAGCAGTTTACAGGGGGCGATCAATGAGCAGTTCTTC. Amino acids: CASSLQGAINEQFF.

This clonotype was seen only a few times. This rearrangement joins TRBV20-1 to TRBJ1-5; TRBD1 matches 9 bases. Germline loops: CDR1 DFQATT, CDR2 SNEGSKA (reference sequence). The CDR3 contains 14 residues. The junction had 6 bases not matched to a gene; V was cut back by 3 bases and J by 6 bases. The CDR3 region is CSARESQGAQPQHF. In DNA, the CDR3 is TGCAGTGCTAGGGAATCACAGGGGGCTCAGCCCCAGCATTTT.

This clonotype turned up a few times. The rearrangement links TRBV5-1 to TRBJ1-1, with D perhaps TRBD1 (6 bases). CDR3 size: 12 residues. V lost 2 bases and J 12 bases, leaving 14 bases between the germline ends. Germline V CDR1 and CDR2: SGHRS, YFSETQ. The CDR3 loop reads CASSFPGDETFF. In nucleotides, the CDR3 is TGCGCCAGCAGCTTTCCAGGGGATGAGACTTTCTTT.

In this sample, this clonotype turned up a few times. The chain is built from TRBV4-1 and TRBJ2-7; weak D call: TRBD2 (6 bases). V lost 1 base, J lost 4 bases, and 14 bases lay in between. The germline CDR1 and CDR2 sequences are MGHRA and YSYEKL. This CDR3 spans 15 amino acids. The CDR3 reads CASSQGPAGLYEQYV. In DNA, the CDR3 is TGCGCCAGCAGCCAAGGGCCTGCGGGGCTATACGAGCAGTACGTC.

The CDR3 spells CASSPQVDQPQHF. Here the CDR3 DNA reads TGTGCCAGCAGTCCCCAGGTGGATCAGCCCCAGCATTTT. This chain uses TRBV2 with TRBJ1-5; unclear D gene. The CDR3 loop spans 13 amino acids. Germline CDR1 is SNHLY and CDR2 is FYNNEI. Trimming stripped 5 bases from V and 5 bases from J, with 10 bases between.

This clonotype has only one observation. The chain is built from TRBV7-6 and TRBJ2-3; possibly TRBD2 for D (5 bases). V was cut by 5 bases and J by 3 bases, with 15 bases left in between. Germline assignment: CDR1 SGHVS and CDR2 FNYEAQ. The CDR3 contains 15 residues. In DNA, the CDR3 is TGTGCCAGCAGCCCCGGCCTACGGGGAACAGATACGCAGTATTTT. This codes for CASSPGLRGTDTQYF.

The CDR3 protein is CASSLGSALSEQFF. The DNA for the CDR3 is TGTGCCAGCAGCTTAGGTAGCGCCCTCAGTGAGCAGTTCTTC. The chain carries TRBV7-9 and TRBJ2-1; TRBD2 might be the D (5 bases). CDR1 is SEHNR and CDR2 is FQNEAQ in the germline V gene (reference sequence). Deletions cut 1 base from V and 9 bases from J, with 13 bases between. The CDR3 totals 14 residues.

This chain uses TRBV5-6 with TRBJ2-7, with D perhaps being TRBD1 or TRBD2 (5 bases each). Germline assignment: CDR1 SGHDT and CDR2 YYEEEE. The CDR3 runs to 12 residues. V was pared by 4 bases and J by 5 bases, with 10 bases between. The CDR3, as DNA: TGTGCCAGCAGCCCGGGGACGGACGAGCAGTACGTC. Protein: CASSPGTDEQYV.